This T cell receptor (beta chain) comes out of a study of T cells after yellow fever vaccination. Study results and limitations: Clones that expanded after primary vaccination mostly reappeared after the booster (96% CD4, roughly 90% CD8). FACS-sorted repertoires could contain abundant clonotypes contaminating from the bulk population. Weaker, the secondary response had a peak occurring faster, on day 5 versus 15.

This clonotype was observed many times. UMIs and a universal primer site were added when TCR cDNA was made by 5'RACE template switching. MiXCR, run by TCRdb on the 5' RACE reads, gives a single entry per CDR3 protein. The data hold around 49,000 distinct CDR3 sequences, with roughly 6.4% observed a single time. The V end was cut by 3 bases, the J end by 8 bases, with 20 bases between. The germline V gene has CDR1 DFQATT and CDR2 SNEGSKA (reference sequence). The CDR3 loop spans 15 amino acids. This receptor was identified in a man younger than 45 who received the YFV17D yellow fever vaccine. The chain has TRBV20-1 and TRBJ2-1, with TRBD2 as a possible D gene (6 bases). The sequenced sample was CD8+ T cells not binding an NS4B(214-222) dextramer, sorted from PBMCs, obtained 45 days after the yellow fever booster vaccination. CDR3 nucleotide sequence: TGCAGTGCTAGCTCGGGACTTGGGTCGGTCTATGAGCAGTTCTTC. Translated: CSASSGLGSVYEQFF.